Included here is one T cell receptor (beta chain) sequence, with context. As yet, its antigen is unknown. The PCR ran on 60 Vbeta and 13 Jbeta primers. The assay was immunoSEQ multiplex PCR, and TCRdb's table has in-frame clones only and misses some. The repertoire table contains approximately 50,000 clones. The data were obtained in a study of cytomegalovirus exposure and HLA in healthy donors. General study findings and limits: Per a later analysis, 15,000 to 20,000 TCR beta sequences showed association with HLA alleles at 0.05 false discovery rate. TCR beta V- and J-gene trimming, according to a later analysis, was linked to a missense DCLRE1C variant.

Donors had nominal health at sampling but likely had unrecorded immune exposures. The germline V gene encodes CDR1 LGHNT and CDR2 FRNRAP. J was trimmed by 4 bases and V by 0 bases; bases with no gene match: 9. CDR3 length equals 16 residues. This sequence originates from a woman in her forties in good health and CMV-seronegative. This chain links TRBV12-5 with TRBJ2-7, with 7 nucleotides matching TRBD1. Material: PBMCs. CDR3 sequence reads: CASGLVRAGGGYEQYF. In DNA form, the CDR3 reads TGTGCTAGTGGTTTGGTCCGGGCAGGGGGTGGGTACGAGCAGTACTTC.